This TCR beta chain stems from a study of T-cell reconstitution after alpha-beta-depleted transplantation in children. Relative to its sample, this clonotype is medium-sized (0.01 to 0.1%). V was cut by 9 bases and J by 9 bases, with 17 bases left in between. Germline assignment: CDR1 KGHDR and CDR2 SFDVKD. The CDR3 loop spans 13 amino acids. Unique molecular identifiers were incorporated into the prepared TCRbeta library. One entry per CDR3 protein, called by TCRdb with MiXCR from the PCR reads. The data hold approximately 6,200 distinct CDR3 sequences, with around 15% observed a single time. Here the sequenced sample was PBMCs, taken before TCRalphabeta/CD19-depleted stem cell transplant. The genes are TRBV24-1 and TRBJ1-5, with D possibly TRBD1 on 5 matching bases. The TCR was taken from a boy aged 10-17 years with acute lymphoblastic leukemia, due to receive a stem cell transplant. CDR3 loop: CATGTGLGPPQHF. The CDR3, as DNA: TGTGCCACCGGAACAGGACTTGGTCCGCCCCAGCATTTT.